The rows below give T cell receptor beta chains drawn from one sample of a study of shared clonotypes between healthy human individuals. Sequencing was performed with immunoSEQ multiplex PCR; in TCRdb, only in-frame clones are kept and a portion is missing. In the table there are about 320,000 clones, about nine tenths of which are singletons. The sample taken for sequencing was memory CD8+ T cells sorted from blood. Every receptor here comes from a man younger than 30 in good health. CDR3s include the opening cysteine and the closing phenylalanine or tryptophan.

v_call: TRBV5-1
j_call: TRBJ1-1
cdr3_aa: CASSLYSRGTEAFF

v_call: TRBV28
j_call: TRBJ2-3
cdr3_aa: CASSNPGQGTDTQYF

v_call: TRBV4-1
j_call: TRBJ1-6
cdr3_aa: CASRSGQGNSPLHF

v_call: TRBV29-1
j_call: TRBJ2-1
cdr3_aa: CSVEAGWGTGYNEQFF

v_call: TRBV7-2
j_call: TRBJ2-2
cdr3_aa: CASSLETGELFF

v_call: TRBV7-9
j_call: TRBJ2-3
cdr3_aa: CASSANVGDTQYF

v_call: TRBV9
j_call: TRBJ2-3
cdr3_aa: CASSVEGIRTDTQYF

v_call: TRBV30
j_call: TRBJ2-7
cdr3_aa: CAWQDLSEQYF

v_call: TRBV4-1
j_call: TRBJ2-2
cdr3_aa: CASSPRVANTGELFF

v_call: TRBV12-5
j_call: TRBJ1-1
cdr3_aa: CASGLSPGHNMNTEAFF

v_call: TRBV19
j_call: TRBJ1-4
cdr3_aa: CASSGRGLKLFF

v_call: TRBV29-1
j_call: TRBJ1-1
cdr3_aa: CSVVVGQPNTEAFF

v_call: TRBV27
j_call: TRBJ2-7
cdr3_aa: CASSVQGTYEQYF

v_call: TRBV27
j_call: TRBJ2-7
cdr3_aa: CASRTSGYEQYF

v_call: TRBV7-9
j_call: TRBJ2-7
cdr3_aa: CASSDGLSVEQYF

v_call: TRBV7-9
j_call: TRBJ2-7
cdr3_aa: CASTPGHGELYEQYF

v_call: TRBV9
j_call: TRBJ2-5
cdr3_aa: CASSVLGLAGHQETQYF

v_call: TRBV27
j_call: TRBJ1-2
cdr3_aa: CASSPGQGLTFYGYTF

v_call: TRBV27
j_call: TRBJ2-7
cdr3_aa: CASSLTWDRGYEQYF

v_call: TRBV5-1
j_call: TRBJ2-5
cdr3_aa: CASSLDGGALFQETQYF

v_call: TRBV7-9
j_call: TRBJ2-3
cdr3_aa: CASSRQRGGTDTQYF

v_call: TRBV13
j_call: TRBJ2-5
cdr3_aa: CASSLSAGLETQYF

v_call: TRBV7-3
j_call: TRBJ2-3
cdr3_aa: CASSLGTADTQYF

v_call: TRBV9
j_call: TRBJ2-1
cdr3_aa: CASSGWDSYNEQFF

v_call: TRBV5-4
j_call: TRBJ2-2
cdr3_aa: CASSLGLAEAGELFF

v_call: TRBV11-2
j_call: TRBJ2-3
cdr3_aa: CASSFMDSTDTQYF

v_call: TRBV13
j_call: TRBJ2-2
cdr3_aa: CASRLTGAGTGELFF

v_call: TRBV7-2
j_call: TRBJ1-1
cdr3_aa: CASSPHTGVNTEAFF

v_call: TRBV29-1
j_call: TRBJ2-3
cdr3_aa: CSVGPREDTQYF

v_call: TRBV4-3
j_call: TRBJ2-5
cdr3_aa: CASSQDFVSQETQYF

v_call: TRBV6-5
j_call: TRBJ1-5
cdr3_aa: CASSYPGQPQHF

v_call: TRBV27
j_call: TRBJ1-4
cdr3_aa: CASKTQGYYEKLFF

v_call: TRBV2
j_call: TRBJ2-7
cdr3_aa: CASSWTGDFLYEQYF

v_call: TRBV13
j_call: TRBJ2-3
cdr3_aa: CASSLGLKEPRGDTQYF

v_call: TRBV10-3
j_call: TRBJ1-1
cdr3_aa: CAISPGSGNTEAFF

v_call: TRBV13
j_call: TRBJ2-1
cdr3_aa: CASSLGVGYNEQFF

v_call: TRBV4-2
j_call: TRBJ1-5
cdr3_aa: CASSRRNSTKPQHF